The next 25 T cell receptor beta chains were all read from a single sample in a study of cytomegalovirus exposure and HLA in healthy donors. TCRdb's table, derived via immunoSEQ multiplex PCR, lists solely in-frame clones and lacks some. The table shows about 180,000 clones, with about 89% occurring only once. Material: PBMCs. The source is a young man in good health and CMV-seropositive.

This chain uses TRBV13 with TRBJ1-2; D is ambiguous. The CDR3 runs to 14 residues. Between the trimmed V and J ends, which lost 6 bases and 1 base, there was a span of 12 bases. The germline V gene encodes CDR1 PRHDT and CDR2 FYEKMQ (reference sequence). The CDR3 here is CASRPRSINYGYTF. CDR3 bases: TGTGCCAGCAGGCCCAGAAGTATTAACTATGGCTACACCTTC. Supplemented by reference TRBV13 and TRBJ1-2, the full variable domain reads AAGVIQSPRHLIKEKRETATLKCYPIPRHDTVYWYQQGPGQDPQFLISFYEKMQSDKGSIPDRFSAQQFSDYHSELNMSSLELGDSALYFCASRPRSINYGYTFGSGTRLTVV.

J is TRBJ2-7 and V is TRBV28; possible D gene TRBD2, 6 bases. Germline CDR1 MDHEN, CDR2 SYDVKM. With 11 bases removed from V and 1 base from J, the gap between germline ends came to 18 bases. This CDR3 has 14 residues. The DNA of the CDR3 is TGTGCCTCCTCGGACGGGACTGCTTCCTACGAGCAGTACTTC. Translated, it gives CASSDGTASYEQYF.

Turning to this clone: Mismatch with germline at one junction end may stem from a read error. The chain has TRBV7-7 and TRBJ2-5; 7 bases agree with TRBD2. The CDR3 length is 15 residues. The germline V gene encodes CDR1 SSHAT and CDR2 FNYEAQ (reference sequence). The CDR3 sequence: CASSLGVGRQETQYF. CDR3 nucleotides: TGTGCTAGCAGCTTAGGGGTCGGGAGGCAAGAGACCCAGTACTTC.

The chain joins TRBV6-1 to TRBJ2-7; 9 bases line up with TRBD1. The CDR3 length is 15 residues. The V and J ends lost 6 bases and 1 base, in that order; junction bases with no gene match: 7. CDR1 and CDR2 from the germline V gene are MNHNS and SASEGT. The DNA of the CDR3 is TGTGCCAGCAGGCAGGAAGGGACAGGGTCCTACGAGCAGTACTTC. Protein sequence: CASRQEGTGSYEQYF.

This chain links TRBV5-4 with TRBJ1-2, with TRBD1 as a possible D gene (6 bases). Germline lookup yields CDR1 SGHNT and CDR2 YYREEE (reference sequence). The length of the CDR3 is 15 residues. Trimming removed 4 bases at V and 7 bases at J, with 20 bases between. In DNA form, the CDR3 reads TGTGCCAGCAGCGAACGCGCCTACAGGGATGGTGGCTACACCTTC. It translates to CASSERAYRDGGYTF.

The J gene is TRBJ2-7, the V gene TRBV28; possibly TRBD2 for D (6 bases). CDR1 is MDHEN, CDR2 SYDVKM, per germline. The ends were cut back, 6 bases at V and 4 bases at J, with 16 bases in the middle. The CDR3 totals 14 residues. CDR3 sequence reads: CASRVAGTPYEQYF. The DNA for the CDR3 is TGTGCCAGCAGGGTGGCAGGGACTCCTTACGAGCAGTACTTC.

This chain links TRBV7-2 with TRBJ1-1; 9 bases map to TRBD1. Germline V lookup: CDR1 SGHTA, CDR2 FQGNSA. Germline trimming cut 4 bases from V and 4 bases from J; bases unmatched to any gene: 4. The CDR3 is 14 amino acids. The CDR3 sequence is CASSSYRGPTEAFF. The CDR3 DNA reads TGTGCCAGCAGCTCATACAGGGGGCCCACTGAAGCTTTCTTT.

The V and J genes are TRBV5-4 and TRBJ2-4, with 12 bases fitting TRBD2. J was trimmed by 5 bases and V by 4 bases; bases with no gene match: 10. This CDR3 has 17 amino acids. Per germline, CDR1 SGHNT and CDR2 YYREEE (reference sequence). As DNA, the CDR3 is TGTGCCAGCAGCGTCCTAGCGGGAGGGCCCTCTGAAAACATTCAGTACTTC. It yields the protein CASSVLAGGPSENIQYF.

V and J are TRBV9 and TRBJ1-2, with D perhaps matching TRBD1 (6 bases). The CDR3 is 15 residues long. Germline V gene data show CDR1 as SGDLS and CDR2 as YYNGEE. V was shortened by 0 bases and J by 6 bases, with 15 bases between the two germline ends. CDR3 nucleotide sequence: TGTGCCAGCAGCGTAGCAGCAGGGGTGAGGGATGGCTACACCTTC. Protein: CASSVAAGVRDGYTF.

V gene TRBV7-9 combines with J gene TRBJ2-7, with D maybe TRBD2 (6 bases). The germline V and J ends were trimmed by 7 bases and 0 bases, with 13 bases remaining between them. CDR3 length: 14 amino acids. CDR1 is SEHNR and CDR2 is FQNEAQ in the germline V gene (reference sequence). The CDR3 sequence is CASTLGGGSYEQYF. The CDR3 nucleotides read TGTGCCAGCACCCTGGGGGGTGGCTCCTACGAGCAGTACTTC.

The chain combines TRBV6-5 with TRBJ1-4, with D uncertain. The V and J ends lost 0 bases and 1 base respectively, with 9 bases between them. The CDR3 covers 16 residues. Germline values: CDR1 MNHEY, CDR2 SVGAGI. CDR3 coding DNA: TGTGCCAGCAGTTACTCGATGGCAGAAACTAATGAAAAACTGTTTTTT. This gives the protein CASSYSMAETNEKLFF.

The V gene is TRBV2, the J gene TRBJ1-1; unclear D gene. Germline lookup yields CDR1 SNHLY and CDR2 FYNNEI. This CDR3 has 13 residues. Trimming stripped 8 bases from V and 1 base from J, with 11 bases between. Here the CDR3 DNA reads TGTGCCAGCGGAGGAGGAAGGAACACTGAAGCTTTCTTT. This codes for CASGGGRNTEAFF.

The chain employs TRBV7-9 and TRBJ2-5, with D unclear. V dropped 5 bases and J dropped 5 bases, with 9 bases sitting between them. Per the germline V gene, CDR1 is SEHNR and CDR2 is FQNEAQ (reference sequence). The CDR3 extends over 12 amino acids. In nucleotides, the CDR3 is TGTGCCAGCAGCCCCCCGGAGGAGACCCAGTACTTC. Residues: CASSPPEETQYF.

The rearrangement links TRBV6-5 to TRBJ2-3; a weak D match, TRBD2 (7 bases). This CDR3 contains 15 residues. Germline V gene sequence: CDR1 MNHEY, CDR2 SVGAGI. Between the trimmed V and J ends, which lost 3 bases and 6 bases, there was a span of 16 bases. The DNA of the CDR3 is TGTGCCAGCAGTTATATTAAGTGGGGGGGCGATACGCAGTATTTT. Its protein is CASSYIKWGGDTQYF.

The V call is TRBV5-1, the J call TRBJ2-5; TRBD2 aligns across 13 bases. V dropped 6 bases and J dropped 5; count of bases not matched to a gene: 7. This CDR3 contains 15 residues. Germline lookup yields CDR1 SGHRS and CDR2 YFSETQ. Here the CDR3 DNA reads TGCGCCAGCAAAGGACTAGCGGGAGCGTATGAGACCCAGTACTTC. Residues: CASKGLAGAYETQYF.

The chain joins TRBV7-3 to TRBJ1-1, with TRBD1 identical over 7 bases. The CDR3 is 13 amino acids. With 3 bases clipped from V and 3 bases from J, the junction kept 1 base outside the gene matches. From germline, CDR1 is SGHTA and CDR2 FQGTGA. This CDR3 is CASSFDRDTEAFF. As DNA, the CDR3 is TGTGCCAGCAGCTTCGACAGGGACACTGAAGCTTTCTTT. Complete variable domain (other parts from reference TRBV7-3 and TRBJ1-1): GAGVSQTPSNKVTEKGKYVELRCDPISGHTALYWYRQSLGQGPEFLIYFQGTGAADDSGLPNDRFFAVRPEGSVSTLKIQRTERGDSAVYLCASSFDRDTEAFFGQGTRLTVV.

The genes are TRBV13 and TRBJ2-7; possibly TRBD2 for D (5 bases). The V end lost 5 bases, the J end lost 0 bases, and 14 bases lay between the germline ends. Germline CDR1 reads PRHDT; CDR2 reads FYEKMQ (reference sequence). This CDR3 spans 15 amino acids. CDR3 sequence reads: CASSPNRGPSYEQYF. In DNA, the CDR3 is TGTGCCAGCAGCCCTAATAGAGGGCCCTCCTACGAGCAGTACTTC. Based on the CDR3 plus reference TRBV13 and TRBJ2-7, the full variable domain is AAGVIQSPRHLIKEKRETATLKCYPIPRHDTVYWYQQGPGQDPQFLISFYEKMQSDKGSIPDRFSAQQFSDYHSELNMSSLELGDSALYFCASSPNRGPSYEQYFGPGTRLTVT.

The gene calls are TRBV4-3 and TRBJ2-1, with D possibly TRBD2 on 6 matching bases. Trimming took off 1 base at V and 7 bases at J, with 8 bases between the two ends. The CDR3 is 13 residues long. Germline V gives CDR1 LGHNA, CDR2 YSLEER. This CDR3 reads CASSQGRGNEQFF. The CDR3 DNA follows: TGCGCCAGCAGCCAAGGTCGGGGGAATGAGCAGTTCTTC.

This clone was detected only once. V gene TRBV9 combines with J gene TRBJ2-3; 9 nucleotides match TRBD1. J gave up 8 bases and V 3 bases, and 13 bases lay outside the gene matches. CDR3 size: 16 residues. Per germline, CDR1 SGDLS and CDR2 YYNGEE. The CDR3 bases are TGTGCCAGCAGCGGAGAGACCGGCGCGGGACAGGGTACGCAGTATTTT. It is translated as CASSGETGAGQGTQYF.

DNA for the CDR3: TGTGCCATTCCGACAGGGACTTACGAGCAGTACTTC. This sequence encodes CAIPTGTYEQYF. V is TRBV9 and J is TRBJ2-7; maybe TRBD1 (7 bases). The length of the CDR3 is 12 residues. V was shortened by 9 bases and J by 4 bases, with 14 bases between the two germline ends. Germline V lookup: CDR1 SGDLS, CDR2 YYNGEE.

This chain uses TRBV6-1 with TRBJ1-2; tentatively, D is TRBD1 (5 bases). CDR3 length: 14 residues. V shed 3 bases and J shed 5 bases, with 13 bases lying between them. Germline CDR1 is MNHNS and CDR2 is SASEGT. The CDR3 DNA follows: TGTGCCAGCAGTGACCAGGACATTGGTTATGGCTACACCTTC. Its translation: CASSDQDIGYGYTF.

The chain couples TRBV18 to TRBJ1-4, with 8 positions matching TRBD1. V shed 3 bases, J shed 8 bases, and the junction held 5 bases outside the gene matches. Germline values: CDR1 KGHSH, CDR2 LQKENI. CDR3 length equals 14 residues. The CDR3 sequence is CASSPDRASEKLFF. In DNA, the CDR3 is TGTGCCAGCTCACCGGACAGGGCGAGCGAAAAACTGTTTTTT.

J is TRBJ2-3 and V is TRBV5-6, with a tentative D call TRBD2 (6 bases). CDR1 is SGHDT, CDR2 YYEEEE, per germline. The V end lost 1 base, the J end lost 4 bases, and 10 bases lay between the germline ends. This CDR3 region has 14 residues. CDR3 coding DNA: TGTGCCAGCAGCTTGTATCGGGAGCCAGATACGCAGTATTTT. This translates into CASSLYREPDTQYF.

The chain employs TRBV27 and TRBJ1-2; D call uncertain. The CDR3 covers 14 residues. V gave up 0 bases and J gave up 7 bases, with 12 bases separating them. The germline V gene encodes CDR1 MNHEY and CDR2 SMNVEV (reference sequence). The CDR3 loop is CASSLSALEGGYTF. The CDR3 DNA sequence: TGTGCCAGCAGTTTATCGGCGTTGGAGGGTGGCTACACCTTC.

This clone was recorded only once. V gene TRBV5-6 combines with J gene TRBJ2-7, with D perhaps matching TRBD1 (7 bases). Germline V CDR1 and CDR2: SGHDT, YYEEEE. The CDR3 is made up of 15 amino acids. Trimming took 4 bases from V and 1 from J, leaving 15 bases between them. Written as DNA, the CDR3 is TGTGCCAGCAGCGGGGGGACAGAAGTATCCTACGAGCAGTACTTC. It is translated as CASSGGTEVSYEQYF.